This is a list of T cell receptor beta chains from one sample in a study of CD8+CD57+ T cells in acquired aplastic anemia. TCRdb processed the reads anew with MiXCR; each CDR3 protein has one entry. Of approximately 120,000 distinct CDR3 sequences listed, roughly 40% are singletons. Sequenced material: sorted CD4+, CD8+, or CD8+CD57+ T cells (not recorded which) from PBMCs. Receptors were obtained from a human donor with aplastic anemia. Each CDR3 is given with its conserved first and last residue. The order of the fields is J gene, V gene, clone size, D gene, CDR3 DNA, CDR3 protein. A D gene is named only where the DNA matches it firmly. Size tells how often a clone was seen (once, few, many) or the class of an expanded clone, and some rows leave it out.

j_call: TRBJ1-3; v_call: TRBV15; clone_size: -; d_call: TRBD1; cdr3_nt: TGTGCCACCAGCGGACAGGCGGGCTCTGGAAGCACCATATATTTT; cdr3_aa: CATSGQAGSGSTIYF
j_call: TRBJ1-1; v_call: TRBV6-4; clone_size: many; d_call: -; cdr3_nt: TGTGCCAGCAGTGACTCGAGCAGGGGCACTGAAGCTTTCTTT; cdr3_aa: CASSDSSRGTEAFF
j_call: TRBJ1-6; v_call: TRBV12-3/TRBV12-4; clone_size: many; d_call: -; cdr3_nt: TGTGCCAGCAGTTTACAGGAGGGTCTAGAACACTTT; cdr3_aa: CASSLQEGLEHF
j_call: TRBJ1-5; v_call: TRBV20-1; clone_size: -; d_call: -; cdr3_nt: TGCAGTGTCTCCAGCAATCAGCCCCAGCATTTT; cdr3_aa: CSVSSNQPQHF
j_call: TRBJ1-1; v_call: TRBV20-1; clone_size: many; d_call: TRBD1; cdr3_nt: TGCAGTGCTAGGTCCCCCCGGCAGGGGGAGAACACTGAAGCTTTCTTT; cdr3_aa: CSARSPRQGENTEAFF
j_call: TRBJ2-1; v_call: TRBV12-3/TRBV12-4; clone_size: -; d_call: -; cdr3_nt: TGTGCCATCCGGAGCGGGACACTCTACAATGAGCAGTTCTTC; cdr3_aa: CAIRSGTLYNEQFF
j_call: TRBJ1-5; v_call: TRBV6-2/TRBV6-3; clone_size: many; d_call: TRBD1; cdr3_nt: TGTGCCAGCAGCCCTTGGACAGGGGCGAATCAGCCCCAGCATTTT; cdr3_aa: CASSPWTGANQPQHF
j_call: TRBJ2-1; v_call: TRBV5-5; clone_size: -; d_call: -; cdr3_nt: TGTGCCAGCAGAATGACTTTGGTAAATGAGCAGTTCTTC; cdr3_aa: CASRMTLVNEQFF
j_call: TRBJ1-5; v_call: TRBV29-1; clone_size: -; d_call: TRBD1; cdr3_nt: TGCAGCGTTGACACAGGGGGCAATTGGCCCCAGCATTTT; cdr3_aa: CSVDTGGNWPQHF
j_call: TRBJ2-7; v_call: TRBV7-2; clone_size: many; d_call: -; cdr3_nt: TGTGCCAGCAGCTTACTTCGCCAGGTCTACTACGAGCAGTACTTC; cdr3_aa: CASSLLRQVYYEQYF
j_call: TRBJ2-3; v_call: TRBV20-1; clone_size: many; d_call: -; cdr3_nt: TGCAGTGCTAGAGATGTCAACGGGAAAGAAAATACGCAGTATTTT; cdr3_aa: CSARDVNGKENTQYF
j_call: TRBJ2-1; v_call: TRBV13; clone_size: -; d_call: -; cdr3_nt: TGTGCCAGCAGCCAAACCAAAGTGTTAAGCTCCTACAATGAGCAGTTCTTC; cdr3_aa: CASSQTKVLSSYNEQFF
j_call: TRBJ1-1; v_call: TRBV20-1; clone_size: -; d_call: -; cdr3_nt: TGCAGTGCTAGCTTCAGGGGTGGCACTGAAGCTTTCTTT; cdr3_aa: CSASFRGGTEAFF
j_call: TRBJ2-1; v_call: TRBV19; clone_size: many; d_call: TRBD2; cdr3_nt: TGTGCCACTCGCCCCCCGGGGGGTGAGCAGTTCTTC; cdr3_aa: CATRPPGGEQFF
j_call: TRBJ1-4; v_call: TRBV2; clone_size: many; d_call: -; cdr3_nt: TGTGCCAGCAGGCCAATGGACGGAACGAATGAAAAACTGTTTTTT; cdr3_aa: CASRPMDGTNEKLFF
j_call: TRBJ1-2; v_call: TRBV2; clone_size: -; d_call: -; cdr3_nt: TGTGCCAGCAGTGAAGTGCAGGCTTCTGGCTACACCTTC; cdr3_aa: CASSEVQASGYTF
j_call: TRBJ2-5; v_call: TRBV27; clone_size: -; d_call: -; cdr3_nt: TGTGCCACCGCCCAGGGGACCTCAGGAGAGACCCAGTACTTC; cdr3_aa: CATAQGTSGETQYF
j_call: TRBJ1-2; v_call: TRBV6-1; clone_size: many; d_call: -; cdr3_nt: TGTGCCAGCAGCCCCACCACTAACTATGGCTACACCTTC; cdr3_aa: CASSPTTNYGYTF
j_call: TRBJ1-2; v_call: TRBV11-2; clone_size: many; d_call: TRBD1; cdr3_nt: TGTGCCAGCAGCTTAGGGGAAGAAGGGGGCTCGGGTCGCTATGGCTACACCTTC; cdr3_aa: CASSLGEEGGSGRYGYTF
j_call: TRBJ2-7; v_call: TRBV19; clone_size: many; d_call: -; cdr3_nt: TGTGCCAGTAGTATATTCGGGGACACAAGTTACGAGCAGTACTTC; cdr3_aa: CASSIFGDTSYEQYF
j_call: TRBJ2-5; v_call: TRBV10-1; clone_size: once; d_call: TRBD1; cdr3_nt: TGCGCCAGCAGTGAGGGGACAGTCTCCCAAGAGACCCAGTACTTC; cdr3_aa: CASSEGTVSQETQYF
j_call: TRBJ2-1; v_call: TRBV20-1; clone_size: -; d_call: TRBD1; cdr3_nt: TGCAGTGCTAGTAGGACAGGGGAAGGAACTGAGCAGTTCTTC; cdr3_aa: CSASRTGEGTEQFF